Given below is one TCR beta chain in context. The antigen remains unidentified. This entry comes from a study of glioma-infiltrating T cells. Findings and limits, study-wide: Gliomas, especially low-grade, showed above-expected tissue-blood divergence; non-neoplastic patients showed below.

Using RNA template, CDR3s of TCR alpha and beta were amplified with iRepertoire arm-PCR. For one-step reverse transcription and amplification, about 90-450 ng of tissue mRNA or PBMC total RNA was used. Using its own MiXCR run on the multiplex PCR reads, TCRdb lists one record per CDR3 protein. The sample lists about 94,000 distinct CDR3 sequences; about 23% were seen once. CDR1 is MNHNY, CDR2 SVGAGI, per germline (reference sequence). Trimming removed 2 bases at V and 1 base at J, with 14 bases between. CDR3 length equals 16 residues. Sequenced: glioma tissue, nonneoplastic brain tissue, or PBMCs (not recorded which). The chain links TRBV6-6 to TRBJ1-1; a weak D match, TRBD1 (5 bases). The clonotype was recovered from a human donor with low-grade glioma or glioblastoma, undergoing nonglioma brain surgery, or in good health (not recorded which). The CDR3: CASSYRDREGNTEAFF. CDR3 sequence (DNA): TGTGCCAGCAGTTACCGGGACCGGGAGGGGAACACTGAAGCTTTCTTT.